A single sample gave rise to the 13 T cell receptor beta chains below, sequenced in a study of human T cells and chemical hapten exposure. Sample time point: patch test 1, 2 weeks after DPC sensitization. The treatment is: therapeutic diphenylcyclopropenone sensitization with weekly scalp DPC. One entry per CDR3 protein, called by TCRdb with MiXCR from the RACE reads. This table has 370,000 or so distinct CDR3 sequences, approximately 5% appearing once. Sample: whole blood, taken in connection with sensitization to the hapten diphenylcyclopropenone (DPC). The receptors were gathered from a woman between 45 and 65 years old with alopecia areata. Some clones in this sample may be carry-over from other donors' samples.

This clonotype showed up many times. This chain connects TRBV6-1 to TRBJ2-3, with 9 bases lining up with TRBD2. The CDR3 spans 14 residues. Germline V lookup: CDR1 MNHNS, CDR2 SASEGT. The trim removed 8 bases at V and 3 bases at J, leaving 6 bases unmatched. The CDR3 nucleotides are TGTGCCAGCTCGTCTAGCGGGAAGACAGATACGCAGTATTTT. Translated, it gives CASSSSGKTDTQYF.

This clonotype was observed at least ten times. The chain recombines TRBV7-9 with TRBJ1-1, with D maybe TRBD1 (5 bases). V lost 6 bases, J lost 1 base, and 9 bases lay in between. Germline V CDR1 and CDR2: SEHNR, FQNEAQ (reference sequence). This CDR3 has 13 amino acids. CDR3 sequence (DNA): TGTGCCAGCAGTATTGACAGGAACACTGAAGCTTTCTTT. Translated, it gives CASSIDRNTEAFF.

The V and J genes are TRBV7-9 and TRBJ1-2; D is unresolved. The CDR3 is made up of 15 amino acids. The ends were cut back, 4 bases at V and 6 bases at J, with 18 bases in the middle. From germline, CDR1 is SEHNR and CDR2 FQNEAQ (reference sequence). The CDR3 DNA reads as TGTGCCAGCAGCTCCGGTGCCGGGAATCGCGATGGCTACACCTTC. Protein sequence: CASSSGAGNRDGYTF. Drawing the rest from reference TRBV7-9 and TRBJ1-2, the complete variable domain is DTGVSQNPRHKITKRGQNVTFRCDPISEHNRLYWYRQTLGQGPEFLTYFQNEAQLEKSRLLSDRFSAERPKGSFSTLEIQRTEQGDSAMYLCASSSGAGNRDGYTFGSGTRLTVV.

This clonotype was counted only a few times. The chain employs TRBV28 and TRBJ2-6; no reliable D call. V shed 1 base and J shed 0 bases, with 7 bases lying between them. CDR3 length: 16 residues. Germline loops: CDR1 MDHEN, CDR2 SYDVKM. CDR3 sequence: CASSLSSVSGANVLTF. The CDR3 DNA reads as TGTGCCAGCAGTTTATCTTCTGTCTCTGGGGCCAACGTCCTGACTTTC. Together with reference TRBV28 and TRBJ2-6, the CDR3 gives the full variable domain: DVKVTQSSRYLVKRTGEKVFLECVQDMDHENMFWYRQDPGLGLRLIYFSYDVKMKEKGDIPEGYSVSREKKERFSLILESASTNQTSMYLCASSLSSVSGANVLTFGAGSRLTVL.

This clonotype has a count of ten or more. This rearrangement joins TRBV12-3 or TRBV12-4 to TRBJ2-7, with 11 bases that match TRBD2. Trimming cost V 7 bases and J 4 bases; bases outside gene matches: 6. This CDR3 has 14 residues. The CDR3 loop reads CASTLAGGPYEQYF. As DNA, the CDR3 is TGTGCCAGCACGCTAGCGGGGGGCCCTTACGAGCAGTACTTC.

The chain is built from TRBV5-1 and TRBJ1-5; TRBD1 matches at 7 bases. Germline V gene data show CDR1 as SGHRS and CDR2 as YFSETQ. V trimming: 0 bases; J trimming: 1 base; junction bases outside the gene matches: 4. This CDR3 has 16 amino acids. This CDR3 reads CASSLEPGGSNQPQHF. The CDR3 DNA is TGCGCCAGCAGCTTGGAGCCAGGGGGGAGCAATCAGCCCCAGCATTTT. The whole variable domain, filled in from reference TRBV5-1 and TRBJ1-5, reads KAGVTQTPRYLIKTRGQQVTLSCSPISGHRSVSWYQQTPGQGLQFLFEYFSETQRNKGNFPGRFSGRQFSNSRSEMNVSTLELGDSALYLCASSLEPGGSNQPQHFGDGTRLSIL.

V and J are TRBV5-1 and TRBJ2-5; a weak D match, TRBD2 (5 bases). This CDR3 contains 16 residues. The germline V and J ends were trimmed by 1 base and 2 bases, with 15 bases remaining between them. Germline V gene lookup returns CDR1 SGHRS and CDR2 YFSETQ. The DNA of the CDR3 is TGCGCCAGCAGCTTGTACCCCGGGGTTAAACAAGAGACCCAGTACTTC. Translation: CASSLYPGVKQETQYF. The whole variable domain, remainder taken from reference TRBV5-1 and TRBJ2-5, is KAGVTQTPRYLIKTRGQQVTLSCSPISGHRSVSWYQQTPGQGLQFLFEYFSETQRNKGNFPGRFSGRQFSNSRSEMNVSTLELGDSALYLCASSLYPGVKQETQYFGPGTRLLVL.

CDR3 residues: CAISILAGAPPDTQYF. The CDR3 region has the DNA TGTGCCATCAGTATACTAGCGGGGGCCCCCCCGGATACGCAGTATTTT. The chain combines TRBV10-3 with TRBJ2-3, with 11 bases aligning to TRBD2. Germline CDR1 reads ENHRY; CDR2 reads SYGVKD. The CDR3 has 16 amino acids. V trimming: 5 bases; J trimming: 6 bases; junction bases outside the gene matches: 10.

The V gene is TRBV2, the J gene TRBJ2-1; D is unresolved. The CDR3 covers 11 residues. Trimming pared 7 bases from V and 8 bases from J, leaving 9 bases between. Germline CDR1 is SNHLY and CDR2 is FYNNEI. The CDR3 region is CASTEADEQFF. The CDR3 DNA sequence: TGTGCCAGCACGGAAGCCGATGAGCAGTTCTTC.

This clonotype was seen repeatedly, ten times or more. The rearrangement links TRBV7-9 to TRBJ2-1; perhaps TRBD1 as D (5 bases). Deletions cut 5 bases from V and 0 bases from J, with 14 bases between. Germline V lookup: CDR1 SEHNR, CDR2 FQNEAQ (reference sequence). This CDR3 comprises 16 residues. This CDR3 reads CASSPRSDSSYNEQFF. Here the CDR3 DNA reads TGTGCCAGCAGCCCCAGGTCAGACAGCTCCTACAATGAGCAGTTCTTC.

At least ten counts were recorded for this clonotype. The V gene is TRBV6-1, the J gene TRBJ2-7, with D unclear. The CDR3 runs to 15 residues. Germline CDR1 is MNHNS and CDR2 is SASEGT. Trimming took 0 bases from V and 2 from J, leaving 11 bases between them. The CDR3, as DNA: TGTGCCAGCAGTGAAGCTGCGCTTTCTACCTACGAGCAGTACTTC. It codes for CASSEAALSTYEQYF.

The genes are TRBV9 and TRBJ2-1, with D unclear. Per germline, CDR1 SGDLS and CDR2 YYNGEE. The CDR3 has 11 amino acids. The V gene lost 6 bases and the J gene lost 5 bases, with 6 bases spanning the gap. CDR3: CASTRDNEQFF. The CDR3 coding sequence is TGTGCCAGCACCCGGGACAATGAGCAGTTCTTC.

V is TRBV7-2 and J is TRBJ2-2; tentatively, D is TRBD1 or TRBD2 (5 bases each). The CDR3 is made up of 15 amino acids. From germline, CDR1 is SGHTA and CDR2 FQGNSA. Trimming took off 2 bases at V and 5 bases at J, with 12 bases between the two ends. CDR3: CASSLFGGRTGELFF. The CDR3 DNA reads TGTGCCAGCAGCTTATTTGGGGGAAGGACCGGGGAGCTGTTTTTT.